One sample yielded the 13 T cell receptor beta chains listed below, sequenced in a study of blood T cell repertoires in COVID-19. Generated by immunoSEQ multiplex PCR, the TCRdb table keeps only in-frame clones and is missing some. This table has 54,000 or so clones, 80% to 85% appearing once. The material sequenced was peripheral blood. These receptors all stem from a woman in her sixties with acute or convalescent COVID-19.

The V and J genes are TRBV7-9 and TRBJ2-3; D is undetermined. Trimming stripped 0 bases from V and 4 bases from J, with 11 bases between. In germline, CDR1 is SEHNR, CDR2 FQNEAQ (reference sequence). The CDR3 totals 15 residues. The CDR3 bases are TGTGCCAGCAGCTTAGCGGAGTTTGGTGCAGATACGCAGTATTTT. This gives the protein CASSLAEFGADTQYF.

This clone was counted once. This chain links TRBV18 with TRBJ2-3; 8 bases fit TRBD2. Germline CDR1 and CDR2: KGHSH and LQKENI. V dropped 1 base and J dropped 5; count of bases not matched to a gene: 5. The CDR3 totals 15 residues. The chain's CDR3 is CASSPRSGGKDTQYF. CDR3 sequence (DNA): TGTGCCAGCTCACCACGCTCGGGGGGGAAAGATACGCAGTATTTT. Variable domain in full (rest from reference TRBV18 and TRBJ2-3): NAGVMQNPRHLVRRRGQEARLRCSPMKGHSHVYWYRQLPEEGLKFMVYLQKENIIDESGMPKERFSAEFPKEGPSILRIQQVVRGDSAAYFCASSPRSGGKDTQYFGPGTRLTVL.

The CDR3 bases are TGTGCCAGCAGCCAAGATTTGAGCTACGAGCAGTACTTC. Translated: CASSQDLSYEQYF. The rearrangement joins TRBV3-1 (or the pseudogene TRBV3-2) to TRBJ2-7; the D is unclear. The germline V and J ends were trimmed by 0 bases and 3 bases, with 6 bases remaining between them. From germline, CDR1 is LGHDT and CDR2 YNNKEL (reference sequence). This CDR3 is built from 13 residues.

The V and J genes are TRBV10-3 and TRBJ2-7; D might be TRBD1 (6 bases). This CDR3 is built from 14 residues. V gave up 2 bases and J gave up 5 bases, with 13 bases separating them. Per germline, CDR1 ENHRY and CDR2 SYGVKD. The CDR3 reads CAISEGGQNHEQYF. CDR3 nucleotide sequence: TGTGCCATCAGTGAGGGGGGACAAAATCACGAGCAGTACTTC.

This clone was recorded only once. The chain links TRBV3-1 (or the pseudogene TRBV3-2) to TRBJ1-3; the D gene is possibly TRBD1 (6 bases). This CDR3 contains 13 residues. The germline V gene has CDR1 LGHDT and CDR2 YNNKEL (reference sequence). With 3 bases removed from V and 4 bases from J, the gap between germline ends came to 7 bases. The CDR3 sequence is CASSQTGGNTIYF. CDR3 bases: TGTGCCAGCAGCCAGACAGGAGGAAACACCATATATTTT.

The V gene is TRBV9, the J gene TRBJ2-3, with 8 bases that match TRBD2. The germline V gene has CDR1 SGDLS and CDR2 YYNGEE. This CDR3 spans 15 amino acids. The trim removed 2 bases at V and 4 bases at J, leaving 6 bases unmatched. This chain's CDR3 is CASSVFAGGADTQYF. CDR3 DNA: TGTGCCAGCAGCGTCTTTGCGGGGGGTGCAGATACGCAGTATTTT.

This chain connects TRBV18 to TRBJ1-3; 10 bases match TRBD1. Per the germline V gene, CDR1 is KGHSH and CDR2 is LQKENI. With V trimmed by 4 bases and J by 4 bases, 7 bases remained unmatched. CDR3 length equals 16 residues. The CDR3 nucleotides read TGTGCCAGCTCACTTACCGGGACAGGGGAAGGAAACACCATATATTTT. Translating gives CASSLTGTGEGNTIYF. Filled out from reference TRBV18 and TRBJ1-3, the complete variable domain reads NAGVMQNPRHLVRRRGQEARLRCSPMKGHSHVYWYRQLPEEGLKFMVYLQKENIIDESGMPKERFSAEFPKEGPSILRIQQVVRGDSAAYFCASSLTGTGEGNTIYFGEGSWLTVV.

This chain uses TRBV24-1 with TRBJ2-5; tentative D call: TRBD1 (5 bases). The germline gives CDR1 KGHDR, CDR2 SFDVKD. The CDR3 covers 15 residues. Between the trimmed V and J ends, which lost 3 bases and 5 bases, there was a span of 15 bases. CDR3 DNA: TGTGCCACCAGTGATAGGGGTGGGGCACGGGAGACCCAGTACTTC. Its protein is CATSDRGGARETQYF.

The genes are TRBV5-1 and TRBJ2-2; 8 bases line up with TRBD2. Germline V gives CDR1 SGHRS, CDR2 YFSETQ. This CDR3 has 18 residues. V lost 2 bases to trimming and J lost 7 bases; unmatched junction nucleotides: 16. CDR3 amino acids: CASSFLTDGTRISGELFF. The CDR3 DNA reads TGCGCCAGCAGCTTCCTCACCGATGGGACTAGAATCAGCGGGGAGCTGTTTTTT.

DNA of the CDR3: TGTGCCAGCAGCTTAAAAGGATCTTGGGATCCTTCCTCGGGGGAGCAGTACTTC. This gives the protein CASSLKGSWDPSSGEQYF. The chain carries TRBV7-2 and TRBJ2-7, with a possible D match to TRBD2 (5 bases). Germline CDR1 SGHTA, CDR2 FQGNSA. The CDR3 loop spans 18 amino acids. V was cut by 2 bases and J by 7 bases, with 27 bases left in between.

The chain has TRBV10-3 and TRBJ1-2; D is unresolved. CDR1 is ENHRY, CDR2 SYGVKD, per germline. The CDR3 is 14 residues long. V dropped 10 bases and J dropped 7 bases, with 22 bases sitting between them. The CDR3 DNA is TGTGCCACCCTGAAAACCGGGTCCCCGGGTGGCTACACCTTC. This codes for CATLKTGSPGGYTF.

The rearrangement links TRBV24-1 to TRBJ2-1; TRBD2 matches 7 bases. CDR3 length: 15 amino acids. J gave up 7 bases and V 5 bases, and 10 bases lay outside the gene matches. Germline V lookup: CDR1 KGHDR, CDR2 SFDVKD. DNA of the CDR3: TGTGCCACCAGTGTCGCTGTGGCGGGAGTGAATGAGCAGTTCTTC. Translated, it gives CATSVAVAGVNEQFF.

This clone was seen once. J is TRBJ1-2 and V is TRBV5-1, with D perhaps matching TRBD1 (6 bases). CDR3 length equals 14 residues. Germline CDR1 reads SGHRS; CDR2 reads YFSETQ. V dropped 0 bases and J dropped 1 base, with 7 bases sitting between them. The CDR3 sequence is CASSLDRVNYGYTF. As DNA, the CDR3 is TGCGCCAGCAGCTTGGACAGGGTTAACTATGGCTACACCTTC.